This T cell receptor beta chain came from a study of CD8+CD57+ T cells in acquired aplastic anemia. In the study overall: Sorted CD4+ and CD8+ cells yielded DNA averaging approximately 3 ug. Findings and caveats of the study: Roughly 28 was the count of CD8+ CDR3 sequences that patients shared with controls.

Sequencing was done on patients that had shown CD8+CD57+ cell expansion by flow cytometry. Severe acquired aplastic anemia was diagnosed in all patients. Among the patients, none had received any therapy at the time of blood sampling. Points on this clonotype: Antigen specificity is unknown.

The study profiled TCR beta VDJ and CDR3 using genomic DNA as template. TCRdb reanalysed the reads using MiXCR and keeps one entry per CDR3 protein. This table holds about 200,000 distinct CDR3 sequences, about 60% found once. Germline-derived CDR1 and CDR2 are SGHTA and FQGNSA. The CDR3 has 15 amino acids. Trimming at V came to 8 bases and at J to 0 bases, leaving 9 bases not matched to a gene. The chain carries TRBV7-2 and TRBJ2-7; 8 positions agree with TRBD1. Sequencing was performed on sorted CD4+, CD8+, or CD8+CD57+ T cells (not recorded which) from PBMCs. The TCR originated in a human donor with aplastic anemia. CDR3 nucleotides: TGTGCCAGCGCCCTAGGCAGGGGGCCCTCCTACGAGCAGTACTTC. It is translated as CASALGRGPSYEQYF. Combining the CDR3 with reference TRBV7-2 and TRBJ2-7 gives the whole variable domain GAGVSQSPSNKVTEKGKDVELRCDPISGHTALYWYRQSLGQGLEFLIYFQGNSAPDKSGLPSDRFSAERTGGSVSTLTIQRTQQEDSAVYLCASALGRGPSYEQYFGPGTRLTVT.